This is a list of T cell receptor beta chains from one sample in a study of blood T cell repertoires in COVID-19. This table comes from immunoSEQ multiplex PCR, and its TCRdb copy is limited to in-frame clones, with some not included. This table holds 75,000 or so clones, over 80% found once. Sample: peripheral blood. The receptor set was obtained from a man between 60 and 75 years old with active or convalescent COVID-19. CDR3s include the opening cysteine and the closing phenylalanine or tryptophan. The order of the fields is clone size, V gene, J gene, D gene, CDR3 protein, CDR3 DNA. D genes are given only for firm matches. Not all rows give a size; the values are once, few, many and, for expanded clones, a class.

NA	TRBV19	TRBJ1-1	NA	CASSMGWGGNTEAFF	TGTGCCAGTAGTATGGGGTGGGGAGGTAACACTGAAGCTTTCTTT
few	TRBV2	TRBJ1-1	NA	CASRRRVNTEAFF	TGTGCCAGCAGGCGAAGAGTGAACACTGAAGCTTTCTTT
NA	TRBV19	TRBJ2-4	TRBD1	CASSPNPTGPIAKNIQYF	TGTGCCAGTAGCCCGAACCCGACAGGGCCGATAGCCAAAAACATTCAGTACTTC
once	TRBV4-3	TRBJ2-5	NA	CASSREGDQETQYF	TGCGCCAGCAGCCGGGAGGGGGACCAAGAGACCCAGTACTTC
NA	TRBV7-2	TRBJ2-3	TRBD2	CASSLGLAGGQDTQYF	TGTGCCAGCAGCTTAGGTCTAGCGGGGGGGCAGGATACGCAGTATTTT
once	TRBV29-1	TRBJ2-7	NA	CSVQQGPSSYEQYF	TGCAGCGTACAACAGGGACCTAGCTCCTACGAGCAGTACTTC
NA	TRBV11-2	TRBJ2-1	TRBD1	CASSLGPGTGVPGGQFF	TGTGCCAGCAGCTTAGGGCCCGGGACAGGGGTCCCTGGGGGGCAGTTCTTC
once	TRBV3-1/TRBV3-2	TRBJ2-2	TRBD2	CASSQREGGGELFF	TGTGCCAGCAGCCAGCGGGAGGGTGGCGGGGAGCTGTTTTTT
few	TRBV7-2	TRBJ1-5	NA	CASSPAGDNQPQHF	TGTGCCAGCAGCCCCGCCGGAGACAATCAGCCCCAGCATTTT
NA	TRBV2	TRBJ1-5	NA	CASRDSDQPQHF	TGTGCCAGCAGAGACAGCGATCAGCCCCAGCATTTT
NA	TRBV4-3	TRBJ2-1	TRBD1	CASSQETGLGNEQFF	TGCGCCAGCAGCCAAGAGACAGGGTTGGGAAATGAGCAGTTCTTC
once	TRBV29-1	TRBJ1-1	NA	CSVEDQKSNTEAFF	TGCAGCGTTGAAGATCAGAAGTCGAACACTGAAGCTTTCTTT
NA	TRBV29-1	TRBJ2-1	NA	CSTAGKDISYNEQFF	TGCAGCACCGCCGGGAAGGATATCTCCTACAATGAGCAGTTCTTC
NA	TRBV19	TRBJ1-5	TRBD1	CASSIADRGGPPQHF	TGTGCCAGTAGTATAGCCGACAGGGGGGGGCCGCCCCAGCATTTT